This T cell receptor (beta chain) appears in the sequencing data of a study of blood T cell repertoires in COVID-19. Study context: PBMCs, B-cell-depleted T cells, or T cells were the source of the cDNA or gDNA that made up the material.

CDR1 and CDR2 from the germline V gene are SGHKS and YYEKEE (reference sequence). V gave up 0 bases and J gave up 0 bases, with 16 bases separating them. This CDR3 spans 17 amino acids. Sequencing used immunoSEQ multiplex PCR; TCRdb keeps in-frame clones, though not all of them. The table has 160,000 or so clones, around 79% seen once. The sequence was obtained from a woman aged 60-75 years with COVID-19, enrolled during active disease. The chain recombines TRBV5-5 with TRBJ2-7, with D perhaps matching TRBD1 (6 bases). The sequencing input was peripheral blood. In DNA form, the CDR3 reads TGTGCCAGCAGCTTGGTAGTTTTGGGACATTTCTCCTACGAGCAGTACTTC. Translated: CASSLVVLGHFSYEQYF.